The rows below give T cell receptor beta chains drawn from one sample of a study of T cell repertoires in cytomegalovirus infection. For these receptors, no antigen is known. TCRdb re-called the reads through MiXCR, storing one row per CDR3 protein. The sample holds some 46,000 distinct CDR3 sequences, about 21% seen once. Sequencing was performed on CD8+ T cells from cultured PBMCs, taken from culture after CMV antigen stimulation. The receptors were gathered from a human donor in good health (CMV status not recorded). Some clones in this sample may be carry-over from other donors' samples. Each CDR3 is given with its conserved first and last residue. The D gene is left open where the match is weak. Clone size is given for some rows only: seen once, a few or many times, or a class if the clone is expanded.

j_gene: TRBJ1-1; v_gene: TRBV19; abundance: few; d_gene: .; CDR3aa: CATLDGPGEAFF; CDR3nt: TGTGCCACCTTGGACGGACCGGGTGAAGCTTTCTTT
j_gene: TRBJ2-3; v_gene: TRBV6-2/TRBV6-3; abundance: few; d_gene: TRBD2; CDR3aa: CASSPGLAGTDTQYF; CDR3nt: TGTGCCAGCAGCCCCGGACTAGCGGGCACAGATACGCAGTATTTT
j_gene: TRBJ1-2; v_gene: TRBV7-2; abundance: many; d_gene: .; CDR3aa: CASSVQGSYGYTF; CDR3nt: TGTGCCAGCAGCGTACAGGGTTCCTATGGCTACACCTTC
j_gene: TRBJ2-7; v_gene: TRBV20-1; abundance: many; d_gene: .; CDR3aa: CSARSRDGGYEQYF; CDR3nt: TGCAGTGCTAGATCCCGGGACGGCGGGTACGAGCAGTACTTC
j_gene: TRBJ2-3; v_gene: TRBV19; abundance: few; d_gene: TRBD1; CDR3aa: CASSSDRASTDTQYF; CDR3nt: TGTGCCAGTAGTTCGGACAGGGCAAGCACAGATACGCAGTATTTT
j_gene: TRBJ2-3; v_gene: TRBV4-3; abundance: once; d_gene: .; CDR3aa: CASSQYDKTSTDTQYF; CDR3nt: TGCGCCAGCAGCCAATATGACAAGACTAGCACAGATACGCAGTATTTT
j_gene: TRBJ2-1; v_gene: TRBV20-1; abundance: few; d_gene: TRBD2; CDR3aa: CSAGTSGGYTYNEQFF; CDR3nt: TGCAGTGCCGGGACTAGCGGGGGGTATACCTACAATGAGCAGTTCTTC
j_gene: TRBJ2-7; v_gene: TRBV4-1; abundance: many; d_gene: .; CDR3aa: CASSQVGGYEQYF; CDR3nt: TGCGCCAGCAGCCAAGTAGGGGGCTACGAGCAGTACTTC
j_gene: TRBJ1-1; v_gene: TRBV18; abundance: .; d_gene: .; CDR3aa: CASSPTEAMNTEAFF; CDR3nt: TGTGCCAGCTCACCCACGGAGGCCATGAACACTGAAGCTTTCTTT
j_gene: TRBJ2-5; v_gene: TRBV5-6; abundance: few; d_gene: TRBD2; CDR3aa: CASSLDRGRQETQYF; CDR3nt: TGTGCCAGCAGCTTGGATCGCGGGAGACAAGAGACCCAGTACTTC
j_gene: TRBJ2-7; v_gene: TRBV5-4; abundance: few; d_gene: TRBD1; CDR3aa: CASSLIDRVHEQYF; CDR3nt: TGTGCCAGCAGCTTGATCGACAGGGTCCACGAGCAGTACTTC
j_gene: TRBJ2-3; v_gene: TRBV7-9; abundance: many; d_gene: .; CDR3aa: CASSVSTTSTDTQYF; CDR3nt: TGTGCCAGCAGCGTGAGCACCACTAGCACAGATACGCAGTATTTT
j_gene: TRBJ2-7; v_gene: TRBV5-1; abundance: few; d_gene: TRBD1; CDR3aa: CASSSGTGAYEQYF; CDR3nt: TGCGCCAGCAGCTCCGGGACAGGGGCCTACGAGCAGTACTTC
j_gene: TRBJ2-1; v_gene: TRBV7-3; abundance: few; d_gene: TRBD1; CDR3aa: CASSGDSYNEQFF; CDR3nt: TGTGCCAGCAGCGGGGACAGTTACAATGAGCAGTTCTTC
j_gene: TRBJ2-5; v_gene: TRBV11-2; abundance: .; d_gene: TRBD1; CDR3aa: CASSLVWGQLETQYF; CDR3nt: TGTGCCAGCAGCTTAGTTTGGGGACAGTTAGAGACCCAGTACTTC